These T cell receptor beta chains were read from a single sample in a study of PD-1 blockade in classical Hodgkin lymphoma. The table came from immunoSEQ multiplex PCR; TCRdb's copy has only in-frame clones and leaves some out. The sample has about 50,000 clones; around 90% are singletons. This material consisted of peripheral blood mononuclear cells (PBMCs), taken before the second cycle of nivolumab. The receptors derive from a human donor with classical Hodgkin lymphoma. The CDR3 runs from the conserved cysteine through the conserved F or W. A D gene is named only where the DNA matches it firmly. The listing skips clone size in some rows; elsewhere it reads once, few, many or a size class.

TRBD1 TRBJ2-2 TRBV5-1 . CASKGQGGNTGELFF TGCGCCAGCAAAGGACAGGGGGGAAACACCGGGGAGCTGTTTTTT
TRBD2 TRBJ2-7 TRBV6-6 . CASGDYLREQYF TGTGCCAGCGGGGACTACCTTCGGGAGCAGTACTTC
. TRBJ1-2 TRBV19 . CASTHPLTF TGTGCCAGTACCCATCCGCTCACCTTC
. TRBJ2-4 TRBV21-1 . CASSKESTVPWDIQYF TGTGCCAGCAGCAAAGAAAGCACGGTACCCTGGGACATTCAGTACTTC
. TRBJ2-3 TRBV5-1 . CASSVVGGTDTQYF TGCGCCAGCAGCGTAGTGGGGGGCACAGATACGCAGTATTTT
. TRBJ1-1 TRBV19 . CASSIIGQNTEAFF TGTGCCAGTAGTATAATCGGGCAGAACACTGAAGCTTTCTTT
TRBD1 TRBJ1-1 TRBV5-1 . CASSLAGGLAEAFF TGCGCCAGCAGCTTGGCAGGGGGTTTGGCTGAAGCTTTCTTT
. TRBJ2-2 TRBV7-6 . CASRPGHKPNTGELFF TGTGCCAGCAGACCCGGACACAAGCCGAACACCGGGGAGCTGTTTTTT
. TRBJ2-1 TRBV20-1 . CSASGGGEQFF TGCAGTGCCTCCGGTGGCGGTGAGCAGTTCTTC
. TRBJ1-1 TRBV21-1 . CASSKGQMNTEAFF TGTGCCAGCAGCAAGGGACAGATGAACACTGAAGCTTTCTTT
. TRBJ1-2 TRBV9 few CASSVAMSMDYTF TGTGCCAGCAGCGTAGCAATGTCTATGGACTACACCTTC
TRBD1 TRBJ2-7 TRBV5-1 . CASSLGPTRTGPNEQYF TGCGCCAGCAGCTTGGGGCCAACCAGGACAGGGCCAAACGAGCAGTACTTC
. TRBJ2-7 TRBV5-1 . CASSLTETYEQYF TGCGCCAGCAGCTTGACGGAGACCTACGAGCAGTACTTC
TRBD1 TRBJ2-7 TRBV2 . CASTGQANSYEQYF TGTGCCAGCACCGGACAGGCAAACTCCTACGAGCAGTACTTC
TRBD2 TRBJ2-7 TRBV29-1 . CSAGLAGSNEQYF TGCAGCGCCGGACTAGCGGGGAGTAACGAGCAGTACTTC
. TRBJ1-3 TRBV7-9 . CASSLDSGNTIYF TGTGCCAGCAGCTTAGACTCTGGAAACACCATATATTTT
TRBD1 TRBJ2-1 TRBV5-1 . CASSLQTGGGNEQFF TGCGCCAGCAGCTTGCAAACAGGGGGAGGCAATGAGCAGTTCTTC
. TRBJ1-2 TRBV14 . CASSLRNNGYTF TGTGCCAGCAGCCTCAGGAATAATGGCTACACCTTC
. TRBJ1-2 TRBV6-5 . CASSSPGRTIYGYTF TGTGCCAGCAGTTCCCCCGGACGGACGATCTATGGCTACACCTTC
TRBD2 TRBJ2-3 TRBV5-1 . CASSAFGGNTDTQYF TGCGCCAGCAGCGCGTTCGGGGGGAACACAGATACGCAGTATTTT